One and the same sample provided the 3 T cell receptor beta chains below, sequenced in a study of T cells in Graves' hyperthyroidism and ophthalmopathy. TCR beta CDR3 sequences were amplified from RNA transcripts. Primed by the HTBI set, a first-round RT-PCR was run on the TCR CDR3. TCRdb used MiXCR to reprocess the multiplex PCR reads, holding one entry per CDR3 protein. The sample contains about 720,000 distinct CDR3 sequences, 16% of which appear only once. The sample taken for sequencing was blood. Receptors originate from a man between 18 and 35 years old with Graves' hyperthyroidism.

The V call is TRBV6-1, the J call TRBJ2-2; TRBD1 is a possible D gene (6 bases). The CDR3 is 15 amino acids. Germline V gene data show CDR1 as MNHNS and CDR2 as SASEGT. V was clipped by 5 bases and J by 6 bases, with 16 bases between them. CDR3 nucleotides: TGTGCCAGCAGTCGACTTGAGACAGGTGCCGGGGAGCTGTTTTTT. It encodes CASSRLETGAGELFF.

V gene TRBV6-1 combines with J gene TRBJ2-3, with 7 nucleotides matching TRBD2. In germline, CDR1 is MNHNS, CDR2 SASEGT. This CDR3 has 16 amino acids. V lost 7 bases and J lost 0; bases outside the gene matches: 10. Written as DNA, the CDR3 is TGTGCCAGCACTAAAGCCCTAGCGGCTAGCACAGATACGCAGTATTTT. It translates to CASTKALAASTDTQYF.

This clonotype has at least ten counts. The V gene is TRBV12-3 or TRBV12-4, the J gene TRBJ1-5; D ambiguous. This CDR3 contains 16 residues. Trimming cost V 7 bases and J 0 bases, with 16 bases left between them. CDR3 in amino acids: CASTLGDPPSNQPQHF. The CDR3 DNA sequence: TGTGCCAGCACCTTGGGAGATCCCCCTAGCAATCAGCCCCAGCATTTT.